The 9 T cell receptor beta chains presented below share a single source sample, sequenced in a study of PD-1 blockade in classical Hodgkin lymphoma. Each patient experienced a relapse that followed autologous stem cell transplantation, and brentuximab vedotin exposure varied. Magnetic depletion of non-target cells from thawed PBMCs yielded purified CD8+ T cells. The data were produced by immunoSEQ multiplex PCR, yet TCRdb's version contains in-frame clones alone and is incomplete. The data show 10,000 to 15,000 clones, approximately 79% seen once. The sequencing here drew on CD8+ T cells from blood, taken at baseline. All receptors come from a human donor with classical Hodgkin lymphoma.

This rearrangement joins TRBV5-4 to TRBJ1-2; D not certain. Germline CDR1 reads SGHNT; CDR2 reads YYREEE (reference sequence). V was clipped by 2 bases and J by 2 bases, with 10 bases between them. The CDR3 has 14 residues. CDR3 nucleotide sequence: TGTGCCAGCAGCTTTTTTGGCGGCAACTATGGCTACACCTTC. Its translation: CASSFFGGNYGYTF.

V and J are TRBV2 and TRBJ1-1; D unresolved. Germline V gene sequence: CDR1 SNHLY, CDR2 FYNNEI. V shed 8 bases and J shed 2 bases, with 15 bases lying between them. This CDR3 spans 14 amino acids. The CDR3 coding sequence is TGTGCCAGCTTCCCTCCGGACCTCAACACTGAAGCTTTCTTT. This gives the protein CASFPPDLNTEAFF.

V usage is TRBV9 and J usage is TRBJ2-4; D might be TRBD1 or TRBD2, each matching 5 bases. V gave up 3 bases and J gave up 5 bases, with 18 bases separating them. CDR1 is SGDLS and CDR2 is YYNGEE in the germline V gene. CDR3 length: 16 residues. The DNA of the CDR3 is TGTGCCAGCAGCGCCCCCCTGGGTAGGGACCAAAACATTCAGTACTTC. This sequence encodes CASSAPLGRDQNIQYF. Combining the CDR3 with reference TRBV9 and TRBJ2-4 gives the whole variable domain DSGVTQTPKHLITATGQRVTLRCSPRSGDLSVYWYQQSLDQGLQFLIQYYNGEERAKGNILERFSAQQFPDLHSELNLSSLELGDSALYFCASSAPLGRDQNIQYFGAGTRLSVL.

This clone was seen only once. The chain joins TRBV5-1 to TRBJ1-1, with a weak D call TRBD1 (6 bases). V shed 2 bases and J shed 5 bases, with 13 bases lying between them. Germline CDR1 is SGHRS and CDR2 is YFSETQ. The CDR3 extends over 14 amino acids. CDR3 residues: CASSFQGLGTEAFF. The CDR3 DNA follows: TGCGCCAGCAGCTTTCAGGGGCTGGGGACTGAAGCTTTCTTT. The full variable domain, in which reference TRBV5-1 and TRBJ1-1 provide the parts outside the CDR3, is KAGVTQTPRYLIKTRGQQVTLSCSPISGHRSVSWYQQTPGQGLQFLFEYFSETQRNKGNFPGRFSGRQFSNSRSEMNVSTLELGDSALYLCASSFQGLGTEAFFGQGTRLTVV.

This clone qualifies as medium-sized (0.01 to 0.1%). This chain uses TRBV28 with TRBJ2-7; 7 bases map to TRBD1. After removal of 3 bases from V and 2 bases from J, the junction contained 10 bases not matched to a gene. Germline CDR1 is MDHEN and CDR2 is SYDVKM. The CDR3 loop spans 16 amino acids. CDR3 bases: TGTGCCAGCAGTTTGATGTGGGACAGCCACCCCTACGAGCAGTACTTC. It specifies CASSLMWDSHPYEQYF.

CDR3 protein: CASSESAASGVITTQETQYF. For the CDR3, the DNA is TGTGCCAGCAGTGAATCGGCGGCTAGCGGGGTAATCACGACGCAAGAGACCCAGTACTTC. V and J are TRBV2 and TRBJ2-5; 9 bases agree with TRBD2. Germline CDR1 reads SNHLY; CDR2 reads FYNNEI. The CDR3 totals 20 residues. V lost 2 bases, J lost 2 bases, and 18 bases stayed unmatched.

The chain is built from TRBV30 and TRBJ2-7; 10 nucleotides line up with TRBD1. From germline, CDR1 is GTSNPN and CDR2 SVGIG (reference sequence). V shed 1 base, J shed 9 bases, and the junction held 9 bases outside the gene matches. This CDR3 has 14 amino acids. As DNA, the CDR3 is TGTGCCTGGAGTGGGGGACAGGGGATTCCCGGGCAGTACTTC. Its translation: CAWSGGQGIPGQYF.

There are a few counts of this clone. J is TRBJ1-1 and V is TRBV2, with 8 bases that match TRBD1. The CDR3 extends over 11 amino acids. Looked up from germline, CDR1 is SNHLY and CDR2 is FYNNEI. With V trimmed by 7 bases and J by 10 bases, 5 bases remained unmatched. This chain's CDR3 is CASTGTGGAFF. The CDR3 DNA is TGTGCCAGCACAGGGACAGGAGGAGCTTTCTTT.

The chain carries TRBV19 and TRBJ1-2, with 10 bases identical to TRBD1. V trimming: 1 base; J trimming: 4 bases; junction bases outside the gene matches: 0. The CDR3 totals 14 residues. From germline, CDR1 is LNHDA and CDR2 SQIVND (reference sequence). CDR3 sequence: CASSIGTGGYGYTF. Here the CDR3 DNA reads TGTGCCAGTAGTATAGGGACAGGGGGCTATGGCTACACCTTC.